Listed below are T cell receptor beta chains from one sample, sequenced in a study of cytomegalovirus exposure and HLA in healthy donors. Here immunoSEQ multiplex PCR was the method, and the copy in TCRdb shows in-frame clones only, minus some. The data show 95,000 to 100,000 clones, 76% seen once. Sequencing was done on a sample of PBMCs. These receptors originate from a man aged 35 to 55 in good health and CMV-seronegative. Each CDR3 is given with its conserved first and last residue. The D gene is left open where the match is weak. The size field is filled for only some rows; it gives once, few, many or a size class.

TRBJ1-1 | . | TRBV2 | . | CASMPRGNTEAFF | TGTGCCAGCATGCCCAGGGGGAACACTGAAGCTTTCTTT
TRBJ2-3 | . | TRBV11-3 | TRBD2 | CASSLASGGPYTQYF | TGTGCCAGCAGCTTGGCTAGCGGGGGGCCATATACGCAGTATTTT
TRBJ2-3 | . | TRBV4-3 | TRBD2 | CASSQEGSGGPTDTQYF | TGCGCCAGCAGCCAAGAGGGTAGCGGGGGGCCCACAGATACGCAGTATTTT
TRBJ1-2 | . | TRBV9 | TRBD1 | CASSVAPGQGVWGYTF | TGTGCCAGCAGCGTAGCTCCGGGACAGGGGGTCTGGGGCTACACCTTC
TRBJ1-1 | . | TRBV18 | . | CASSPTDTKAFF | TGTGCCAGCTCCCCGACGGACACTAAAGCTTTCTTT
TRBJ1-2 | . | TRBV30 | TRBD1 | CAWGQGGSGYTF | TGTGCCTGGGGACAGGGAGGATCTGGCTACACCTTC
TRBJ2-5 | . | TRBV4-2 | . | CASSQGWRGPQETQYF | TGTGCCAGCAGCCAAGGTTGGCGGGGGCCCCAAGAGACCCAGTACTTC
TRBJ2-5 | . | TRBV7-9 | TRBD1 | CSSSDTGGVRETQYF | TGTTCCAGCAGCGACACAGGGGGCGTACGGGAGACCCAGTACTTC
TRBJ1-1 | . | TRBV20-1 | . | CSAPAVQKAFF | TGCAGTGCCCCTGCCGTACAGAAGGCTTTCTTT
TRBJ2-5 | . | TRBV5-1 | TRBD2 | CASSLAVASLAGSQETQYF | TGCGCCAGCAGCTTGGCCGTTGCAAGTCTAGCGGGGTCCCAAGAGACCCAGTACTTC
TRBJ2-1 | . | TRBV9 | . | CASSVATGEQFF | TGTGCCAGCAGCGTAGCTACGGGAGAGCAGTTCTTC
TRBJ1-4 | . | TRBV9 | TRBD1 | CASGGQGARELFF | TGTGCCTCCGGGGGACAGGGGGCGAGAGAACTGTTTTTT
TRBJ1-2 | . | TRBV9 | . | CASSVAGNDNYGYTF | TGTGCCAGCAGCGTAGCAGGAAATGATAACTATGGCTACACCTTC
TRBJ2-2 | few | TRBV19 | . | CASTLRTGELFF | TGTGCCAGTACCCTCCGGACCGGGGAGCTGTTTTTT
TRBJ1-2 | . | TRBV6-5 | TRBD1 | CASTQLTGGFHGYTF | TGTGCCAGCACCCAACTGACAGGGGGCTTCCATGGCTACACCTTC
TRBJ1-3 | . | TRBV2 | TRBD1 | CANSGTASTIYF | TGTGCCAATTCCGGGACAGCCTCTACCATATATTTT
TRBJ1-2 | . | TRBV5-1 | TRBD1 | CASSLTGAPANYGYTF | TGCGCCAGCAGCTTGACAGGGGCCCCGGCCAACTATGGCTACACCTTC
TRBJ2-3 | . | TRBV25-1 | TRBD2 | CASSRASGGSSTDTQYF | TGTGCCAGCAGTAGGGCTAGCGGGGGGTCTAGCACAGATACGCAGTATTTT
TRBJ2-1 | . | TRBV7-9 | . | CSTGGGGQAYNEQFF | TGTTCCACTGGTGGGGGGGGGCAGGCCTACAATGAGCAGTTCTTC
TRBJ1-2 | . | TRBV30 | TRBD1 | CAPRTGDGYTF | TGTGCCCCCCGGACAGGGGACGGCTACACCTTC
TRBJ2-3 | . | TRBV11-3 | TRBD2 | CASSWSGLAGSDTQYF | TGTGCCAGCAGCTGGTCGGGACTAGCGGGGTCAGATACGCAGTATTTT
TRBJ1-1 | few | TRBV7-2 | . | CASSFQGNTEAFF | TGTGCCAGCAGCTTCCAGGGTAACACTGAAGCTTTCTTT
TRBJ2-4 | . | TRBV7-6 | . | CASSLTDSNIQYF | TGTGCCAGCAGCCTCACAGATTCAAACATTCAGTACTTC
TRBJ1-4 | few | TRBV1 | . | CTSSQYRGRLNEKLFF | TGCACCAGCAGCCAATACAGGGGCCGACTCAATGAAAAACTGTTTTTT
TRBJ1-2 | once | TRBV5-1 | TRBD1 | CASSLSGQGSHGYTF | TGCGCCAGCAGCTTGAGTGGACAGGGGAGTCATGGCTACACCTTC
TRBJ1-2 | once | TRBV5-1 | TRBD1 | CASSSTTGSFYGYTF | TGCGCCAGCAGCTCGACGACAGGGTCTTTCTATGGCTACACCTTC
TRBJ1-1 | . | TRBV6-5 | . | CASSYSTTVNTEAFF | TGTGCCAGCAGTTACTCTACAACAGTGAACACTGAAGCTTTCTTT
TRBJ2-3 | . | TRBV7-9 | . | CASSLRRTTDTQYF | TGTGCCAGCAGCTTGAGGCGGACAACAGATACGCAGTATTTT
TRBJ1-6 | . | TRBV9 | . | CASSFLQSNSPLHF | TGTGCCAGCAGCTTTTTACAGTCTAATTCACCCCTCCACTTT
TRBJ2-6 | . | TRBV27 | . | CASSGVRNRASSGANVLTF | TGTGCCAGCAGTGGAGTACGAAACAGGGCTAGCTCTGGGGCCAACGTCCTGACTTTC
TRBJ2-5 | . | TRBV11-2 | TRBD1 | CASSLGTGGWETQYF | TGTGCCAGCAGCTTAGGTACAGGGGGTTGGGAGACCCAGTACTTC
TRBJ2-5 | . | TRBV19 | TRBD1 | CASSGTGGETQYF | TGTGCCAGTAGCGGGACAGGGGGAGAGACCCAGTACTTC
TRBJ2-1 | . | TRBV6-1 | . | CASSGGHAGYNEQFF | TGTGCCAGCAGTGGGGGACATGCAGGCTACAATGAGCAGTTCTTC
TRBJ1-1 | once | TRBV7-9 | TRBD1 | CSSSYTGAEAFF | TGTTCCAGCAGCTATACAGGGGCTGAAGCTTTCTTT
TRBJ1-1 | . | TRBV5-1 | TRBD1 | CASSIGQGNTEAFF | TGCGCCAGCAGCATAGGACAGGGTAACACTGAAGCTTTCTTT
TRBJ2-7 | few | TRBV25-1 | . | CASSLGGTANYEQYF | TGTGCCAGCAGCTTAGGCGGGACGGCCAACTACGAGCAGTACTTC
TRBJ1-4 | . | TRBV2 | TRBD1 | CASRGTGLSEKLFF | TGTGCCAGCAGGGGGACAGGGCTAAGTGAAAAACTGTTTTTT
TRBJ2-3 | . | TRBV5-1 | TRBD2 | CASSLAQLAGGLRGQYF | TGCGCCAGCAGCTTGGCCCAACTAGCGGGGGGCCTCCGGGGGCAGTATTTT
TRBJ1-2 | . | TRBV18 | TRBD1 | CASSPMNDRGDYGYTF | TGTGCCAGCTCACCGATGAATGACAGGGGAGATTATGGCTACACCTTC
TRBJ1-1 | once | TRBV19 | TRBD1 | CASSADRALEAFF | TGTGCCAGTAGTGCGGACAGGGCTTTGGAAGCTTTCTTT
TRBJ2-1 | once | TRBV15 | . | CATSRPEGDNEQFF | TGTGCCACCAGCAGACCCGAAGGGGACAATGAGCAGTTCTTC
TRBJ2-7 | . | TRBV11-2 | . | CASSPEPYEQYF | TGTGCCAGCAGCCCCGAGCCCTACGAGCAGTACTTC
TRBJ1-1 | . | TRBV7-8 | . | CASSLVRETEAFF | TGTGCCAGCAGCTTAGTCAGGGAAACTGAAGCTTTCTTT
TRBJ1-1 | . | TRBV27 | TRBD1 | CASSSPDRRSPEAFF | TGTGCCAGCAGTTCCCCGGACAGGAGATCCCCTGAAGCTTTCTTT